This T cell receptor beta chain was sequenced in a study of T cell responses to AZD1222 COVID-19 vaccine. Overall study results and limits: Spike-spanning, vaccine-associated CD4 TCRs were dominant at 160-218 and 743-854.

A few counts support this clone. Antigen: not known. Produced via immunoSEQ multiplex PCR; TCRdb's table is partial and in-frame only. This sample has approximately 110,000 clones, with roughly 85% found just once. Germline V CDR1 and CDR2: SQVTM, ANQGSEA. Between the trimmed V and J ends, which lost 4 bases and 5 bases, there was a span of 17 bases. The CDR3 has 14 residues. This specimen was peripheral blood, taken 28 days after the second AZD1222 dose. This sequence was found in an adult who received the AZD1222 COVID-19 vaccine. The genes are TRBV29-1 and TRBJ1-2; D possibly corresponds to TRBD1 (5 bases). The CDR3 here is CSVVLPREEYGYTF. CDR3 in DNA: TGCAGCGTTGTTCTTCCCAGGGAGGAGTATGGCTACACCTTC.